This TCR beta chain was retrieved from a study of CXCR3-negative and CXCR3-positive naive CD8 T cells. General study results and limits: More hydrophobic TRB CDR3s occurred in CXCR3-positive than in CXCR3-negative naive cells. Diversity ran similarly high across both naive subsets but far lower in memory CD8+ cells.

Via 5' RACE with UMI labels, TRB cDNA libraries were prepared. TCRdb reprocessed the 5' RACE reads and keeps a single row for each CDR3 protein, giving no DNA. Its listing shows about 98,000 distinct CDR3 sequences. Worth noting for this clonotype: Its antigen is not identified.

The CDR3 covers 17 residues. Germline loops: CDR1 MNHEY, CDR2 SVGEGT. Every CD8+ subset sample held a few hundred thousand flow-sorted cells, done in triplicate. V and J are TRBV6-2 or TRBV6-3 and TRBJ2-5; TCRdb's assignment of TRBD1 cannot be checked, as there is no DNA. The specimen was naive CXCR3+ CD8+ T cells from blood. Stated subset: CD45RO-CCR7+CD27+CD95- naive CD8+ T cells expressing CXCR3 (TNR3+). The source of this sequence is a human donor in good health. Some clones in this sample may be carry-over from other donors' samples. Here the CDR3 reads CASSYSIWTGTQETQYF.